This T cell receptor beta chain was sequenced during a study of T cells in localized non-small cell lung cancer. Clones were read by immunoSEQ multiplex PCR, and TCRdb kept only the in-frame ones, dropping some. The sample has 20,000 to 30,000 clones, about 93% seen once. V gave up 7 bases and J gave up 0 bases, with 10 bases separating them. Per germline, CDR1 MNHNS and CDR2 SASEGT. The CDR3 is made up of 14 amino acids. The V gene is TRBV6-1, the J gene TRBJ1-5; tentative D call: TRBD1 (5 bases). Source: peripheral blood, taken before any cancer treatment. The origin of this receptor is a woman between 35 and 70 years old with stage I lung adenocarcinoma. CDR3 sequence (DNA): TGTGCCAGCACGGGGCGGAATAGCAATCAGCCCCAGCATTTT. It translates to CASTGRNSNQPQHF.